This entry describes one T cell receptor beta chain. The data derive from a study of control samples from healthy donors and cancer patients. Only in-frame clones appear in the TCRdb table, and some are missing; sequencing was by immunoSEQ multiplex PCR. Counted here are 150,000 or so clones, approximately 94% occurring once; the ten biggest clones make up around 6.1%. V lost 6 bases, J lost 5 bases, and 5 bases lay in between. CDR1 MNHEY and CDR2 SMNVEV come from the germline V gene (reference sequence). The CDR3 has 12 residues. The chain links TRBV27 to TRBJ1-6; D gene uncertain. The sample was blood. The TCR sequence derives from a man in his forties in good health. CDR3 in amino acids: CASSQDNSPLHF. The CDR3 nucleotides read TGTGCCAGCAGCCAGGATAATTCACCCCTCCACTTT.